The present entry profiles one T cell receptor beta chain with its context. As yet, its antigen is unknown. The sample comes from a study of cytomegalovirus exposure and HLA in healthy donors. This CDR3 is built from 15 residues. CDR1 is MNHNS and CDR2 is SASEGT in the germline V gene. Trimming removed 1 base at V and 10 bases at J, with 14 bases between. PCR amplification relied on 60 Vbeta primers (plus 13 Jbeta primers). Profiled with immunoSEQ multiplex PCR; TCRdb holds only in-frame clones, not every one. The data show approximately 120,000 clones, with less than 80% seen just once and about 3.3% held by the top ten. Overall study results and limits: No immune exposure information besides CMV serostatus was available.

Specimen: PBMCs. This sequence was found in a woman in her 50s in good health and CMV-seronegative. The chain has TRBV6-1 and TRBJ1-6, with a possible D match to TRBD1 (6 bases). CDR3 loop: CASSEDPFRGSPLHF. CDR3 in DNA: TGTGCCAGCAGTGAAGACCCCTTTAGGGGGTCACCCCTCCACTTT.